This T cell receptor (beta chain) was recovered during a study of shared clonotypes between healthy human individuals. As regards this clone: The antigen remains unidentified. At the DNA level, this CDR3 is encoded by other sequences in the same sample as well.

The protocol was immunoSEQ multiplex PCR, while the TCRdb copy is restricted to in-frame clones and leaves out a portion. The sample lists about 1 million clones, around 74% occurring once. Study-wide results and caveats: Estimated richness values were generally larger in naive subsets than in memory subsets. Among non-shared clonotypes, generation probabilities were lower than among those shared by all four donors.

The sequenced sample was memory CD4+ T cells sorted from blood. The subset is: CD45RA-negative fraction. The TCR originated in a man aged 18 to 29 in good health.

The CDR3 region is CAWSYGNTIYF. The DNA for the CDR3 is TGTGCCTGGAGCTACGGAAACACCATATATTTT. The chain has TRBV30 and TRBJ1-3; D uncertain. V lost 3 bases and J 4 bases, leaving 4 bases between the germline ends. CDR3 size: 11 residues. Germline loops: CDR1 GTSNPN, CDR2 SVGIG (reference sequence).